Sequencing of this T cell receptor beta chain was carried out in a study of technical replicates of blood from several donors. Libraries were prepared by immunoSEQ multiplex PCR; TCRdb keeps only in-frame clonotypes and omits some of them. The table has more than 95,000 clones, nearly 97% seen once; the top ten hold 0.2% to 0.25%. The CDR3 totals 12 residues. CDR1 MGHRA and CDR2 YSYEKL come from the germline V gene. The V end was cut by 3 bases, the J end by 6 bases, with 6 bases between. This sequence was found in a human donor in good health. Sample: T cells isolated from PBMCs. V usage is TRBV4-1 and J usage is TRBJ2-1; no clear D. The CDR3 DNA follows: TGCGCCAGCAGCCAGCGCGGCAATGAGCAGTTCTTC. As protein: CASSQRGNEQFF.